The 24 T cell receptor beta chains in this list originate from one sample, sequenced in a study of cytomegalovirus exposure and HLA in healthy donors (dated by TCRdb to between 2016 and 2019). The library relied on the immunoSEQ multiplex PCR assay. For the multiplex PCR, a mixture combining 60 forward primers for TCR Vbeta segments and 13 reverse primers for TCR Jbeta segments was used. TCRdb limited this immuneACCESS table to in-frame rearrangements with V and J called. A share of clones is missing; checked studies link under half to unresolved V genes, and the rest is unexplained. Present in this sample are roughly 100,000 clones, 65% to 80% of which were seen just once. About 5% of the sample lies in the top ten. Sequenced sample: PBMCs. These TCRs come from a male donor in good health and CMV-seronegative.

This clone appeared a few times. The rearrangement links TRBV20-1 to TRBJ2-7, with 9 nucleotides matching TRBD2. V shed 8 bases and J 9 bases; nucleotides not matched to a gene: 8. The CDR3 loop spans 11 amino acids. Germline V lookup: CDR1 DFQATT, CDR2 SNEGSKA (reference sequence). The CDR3 DNA reads TGCAGTATCATAGCGGGAGCTCTGCAGTACTTC. This codes for CSIIAGALQYF.

The J gene is TRBJ2-5, the V gene TRBV6-6; possibly TRBD2 for D (6 bases). CDR3 length equals 14 residues. Germline lookup yields CDR1 MNHNY and CDR2 SVGAGI (reference sequence). Trimming cost V 2 bases and J 1 base, with 8 bases left between them. Here the CDR3 DNA reads TGTGCCAGCAGTTACGGGGGGAGCCAAGAGACCCAGTACTTC. Protein sequence: CASSYGGSQETQYF.

V gene TRBV7-2 combines with J gene TRBJ2-7; TRBD2 agrees at 11 bases. Germline trimming cut 5 bases from V and 5 bases from J; bases unmatched to any gene: 17. The CDR3 is 18 amino acids. CDR1 is SGHTA and CDR2 is FQGNSA in the germline V gene. In DNA form, the CDR3 reads TGTGCCAGCAGCCCATCGGGACTAGCGGAACCACTATGGGACGAGCAGTACTTC. Translation gives CASSPSGLAEPLWDEQYF.

The chain's CDR3 is CASSQDSLSVRDYGYTF. In DNA form, the CDR3 reads TGTGCCAGCAGCCAAGATTCATTGTCGGTCCGGGACTATGGCTACACCTTC. The genes are TRBV4-2 and TRBJ1-2; D uncertain. The CDR3 has 17 residues. Germline assignment: CDR1 LGHNA and CDR2 YNFKEQ. The V and J ends lost 0 bases and 3 bases respectively, with 17 bases between them.

The chain has TRBV4-3 and TRBJ2-3; no reliable D call. The germline CDR1 and CDR2 sequences are LGHNA and YSLEER. This CDR3 has 17 residues. The germline V and J ends were trimmed by 0 bases and 2 bases, with 15 bases remaining between them. The DNA for the CDR3 is TGCGCCAGCAGCCAAGATCGCCTAGGAGCGCCCACAGATACGCAGTATTTT. Translating gives CASSQDRLGAPTDTQYF.

The chain employs TRBV11-3 and TRBJ1-2; weak D call: TRBD1 (5 bases). The CDR3 has 13 amino acids. Looked up from germline, CDR1 is SGHNT and CDR2 is YENEEA. V was cut by 3 bases and J by 4 bases, with 9 bases left in between. The CDR3 nucleotides are TGTGCCAGCAGCTTGTACAGGTCCTATGGCTACACCTTC. Encoded protein: CASSLYRSYGYTF. The whole variable domain, remainder taken from reference TRBV11-3 and TRBJ1-2, is EAGVVQSPRYKIIEKKQPVAFWCNPISGHNTLYWYLQNLGQGPELLIRYENEEAVDDSQLPKDRFSAERLKGVDSTLKIQPAELGDSAVYLCASSLYRSYGYTFGSGTRLTVV.

This chain links TRBV30 with TRBJ2-3, with 9 positions matching TRBD1. CDR1 and CDR2 (germline): GTSNPN, SVGIG (reference sequence). V was pared by 3 bases and J by 5 bases, with 9 bases of the junction left unmatched. This CDR3 has 15 residues. The CDR3 DNA reads as TGTGCCTGGAGACATGGGGACAGGGAAAAAGATACGCAGTATTTT. Its translation: CAWRHGDREKDTQYF.

In DNA, the CDR3 is TGCGCCAGCAGCCCCGCCGGGGGACGACAAGAGACCCAGTACTTC. Its protein product is CASSPAGGRQETQYF. V usage is TRBV5-1 and J usage is TRBJ2-5; D perhaps matches TRBD2 (6 bases). Germline CDR1 is SGHRS and CDR2 is YFSETQ. The length of the CDR3 is 15 residues. The ends were cut back, 4 bases at V and 2 bases at J, with 15 bases in the middle.

This clone was detected only once. The rearrangement uses TRBV2 and TRBJ2-3; no clear D. The V and J ends lost 7 bases and 6 bases respectively, with 14 bases between them. Germline V gene sequence: CDR1 SNHLY, CDR2 FYNNEI. The CDR3 has 13 residues. CDR3 DNA: TGTGCCAGCACGCCCGTGGCATTGGATACGCAGTATTTT. Its protein is CASTPVALDTQYF.

This chain joins TRBV6-6 and TRBJ1-6, with a possible D match to TRBD1 (5 bases). The V and J ends lost 6 bases and 7 bases respectively, with 19 bases between them. CDR3 length: 16 residues. Germline V lookup: CDR1 MNHNY, CDR2 SVGAGI (reference sequence). The DNA for the CDR3 is TGTGCCAGCAGCACAGCCCAGGGACTCCTCAATTCACCCCTCCACTTT. Its translation: CASSTAQGLLNSPLHF.

The rearrangement uses TRBV19 and TRBJ2-7; maybe TRBD2 (7 bases). The germline V and J ends were trimmed by 5 bases and 2 bases, with 13 bases remaining between them. CDR1 and CDR2 (germline): LNHDA, SQIVND (reference sequence). CDR3 size: 14 residues. The CDR3: CASSRGAGAYEQYF. The CDR3 region has the DNA TGTGCCAGTAGTCGGGGGGCGGGCGCCTACGAGCAGTACTTC.

This clone is medium-sized in the sample. The rearrangement links TRBV28 to TRBJ2-2; the match to TRBD2 covers 9 bases. Germline CDR1 is MDHEN and CDR2 is SYDVKM. The V gene end was trimmed by 2 bases and the J gene end by 5 bases; junction bases not matched to a gene: 3. CDR3 length equals 15 residues. The CDR3 spells CASSLGGRETGELFF. The CDR3 DNA reads TGTGCCAGCAGTTTAGGCGGGAGGGAAACCGGGGAGCTGTTTTTT.

The chain recombines TRBV5-6 with TRBJ2-1, with no clear D. The germline V and J ends were trimmed by 1 base and 5 bases, with 4 bases remaining between them. The CDR3 length is 12 residues. The V gene's germline CDR1 is SGHDT and CDR2 YYEEEE. For the CDR3, the DNA is TGTGCCAGCAGCTTGTTAAACAATGAGCAGTTCTTC. It codes for CASSLLNNEQFF.

There are a few counts of this clone. The V and J genes are TRBV5-1 and TRBJ2-6; 8 bases fit TRBD1. The CDR3 totals 16 residues. Germline V lookup: CDR1 SGHRS, CDR2 YFSETQ. The ends lost 2 bases at V and 2 bases at J; junction bases unmatched: 3. The CDR3 coding sequence is TGCGCCAGCAGCTTACAGGGGGGCGCTGGGGCCAACGTCCTGACTTTC. Protein: CASSLQGGAGANVLTF.

The V gene is TRBV7-3, the J gene TRBJ2-2, with no clear D. Trimming took off 2 bases at V and 5 bases at J, with 12 bases between the two ends. This CDR3 comprises 15 residues. Germline loops: CDR1 SGHTA, CDR2 FQGTGA. The CDR3 DNA reads TGTGCCAGCAGCTTATCTAGTATTAGGACCGGGGAGCTGTTTTTT. It codes for CASSLSSIRTGELFF.

The chain is built from TRBV9 and TRBJ1-4; D gene uncertain. The germline V and J ends were trimmed by 3 bases and 3 bases, with 15 bases remaining between them. The CDR3 totals 16 residues. From germline, CDR1 is SGDLS and CDR2 YYNGEE. CDR3 residues: CASSGGEGRPNEKLFF. In nucleotides, the CDR3 is TGTGCCAGCAGCGGCGGGGAGGGCCGCCCTAATGAAAAACTGTTTTTT. The full variable domain, rest sourced from reference TRBV9 and TRBJ1-4, is DSGVTQTPKHLITATGQRVTLRCSPRSGDLSVYWYQQSLDQGLQFLIQYYNGEERAKGNILERFSAQQFPDLHSELNLSSLELGDSALYFCASSGGEGRPNEKLFFGSGTQLSVL.

The chain links TRBV19 to TRBJ2-5; tentatively, D is TRBD2 (6 bases). The germline gives CDR1 LNHDA, CDR2 SQIVND (reference sequence). Trimming cost V 3 bases and J 5 bases, with 19 bases left between them. There are 16 residues in the CDR3. The CDR3 coding sequence is TGTGCCAGTAGTATCTGGGGGGAACGAACGGGTGAGACCCAGTACTTC. It translates to CASSIWGERTGETQYF.

The chain combines TRBV7-3 with TRBJ2-7, with 7 positions matching TRBD2. V was pared by 0 bases and J by 6 bases, with 5 bases of the junction left unmatched. CDR3 size: 14 residues. CDR1 is SGHTA, CDR2 FQGTGA, per germline. The CDR3 sequence: CASSLTGGSTEQYF. The CDR3 DNA sequence: TGTGCCAGCAGCTTAACGGGGGGGAGCACCGAGCAGTACTTC.

The CDR3 nucleotides read TGTGCCAGCAGTAAGGGACTAGCGGGCTACAATGAGCAGTTCTTC. Encoded protein: CASSKGLAGYNEQFF. V gene TRBV6-4 combines with J gene TRBJ2-1; TRBD2 matches at 12 bases. The CDR3 totals 15 residues. Per germline, CDR1 MRHNA and CDR2 SNTAGT. J was trimmed by 3 bases and V by 5 bases; bases with no gene match: 2.

The chain links TRBV28 to TRBJ1-5; D may be TRBD1 (6 bases). Trimming pared 4 bases from V and 2 bases from J, leaving 12 bases between. Germline lookup yields CDR1 MDHEN and CDR2 SYDVKM. The CDR3 runs to 15 residues. DNA for the CDR3: TGTGCCAGCAGTTCACAGGGATTTGGCAATCAGCCCCAGCATTTT. Protein product: CASSSQGFGNQPQHF.

This rearrangement joins TRBV9 to TRBJ1-1, with a possible D match to TRBD1 (5 bases). CDR1 is SGDLS and CDR2 is YYNGEE in the germline V gene. The CDR3 length is 17 residues. Trimming removed 0 bases at V and 4 bases at J, with 19 bases between. The CDR3 DNA reads as TGTGCCAGCAGCGTAGGAGCGTGGCGAGGGGAGGCCACTGAAGCTTTCTTT. Translation: CASSVGAWRGEATEAFF.

The rearrangement joins TRBV4-2 to TRBJ1-2; TRBD1 is a possible D gene (6 bases). V was clipped by 0 bases and J by 6 bases, with 11 bases between them. This CDR3 has 14 residues. Germline assignment: CDR1 LGHNA and CDR2 YNFKEQ. The CDR3 DNA is TGTGCCAGCAGCCAAGAAGGCCAGGGGAATGGCTACACCTTC. Encoded protein: CASSQEGQGNGYTF.

The chain uses TRBV6-6 and TRBJ2-7; the D gene is possibly TRBD1 (6 bases). V was shortened by 5 bases and J by 2 bases, with 13 bases between the two germline ends. There are 14 residues in the CDR3. Looked up from germline, CDR1 is MNHNY and CDR2 is SVGAGI (reference sequence). The CDR3 protein is CASSPRDTAYEQYF. CDR3 in DNA: TGTGCCAGCAGTCCCCGGGACACAGCCTACGAGCAGTACTTC.

In this sample, this clone turned up a few times. The chain joins TRBV5-4 to TRBJ1-2, with TRBD1 matching 8 bases. Unmatched junction bases numbered 6, after V lost 7 bases and J lost 4 bases. The germline V gene has CDR1 SGHNT and CDR2 YYREEE (reference sequence). The CDR3 is made up of 13 amino acids. This CDR3 reads CASGDRGIYGYTF. The CDR3 coding sequence is TGTGCCAGCGGCGACAGGGGAATCTATGGCTACACCTTC. The whole variable domain, filled in from reference TRBV5-4 and TRBJ1-2, reads ETGVTQSPTHLIKTRGQQVTLRCSSQSGHNTVSWYQQALGQGPQFIFQYYREEENGRGNFPPRFSGLQFPNYSSELNVNALELDDSALYLCASGDRGIYGYTFGSGTRLTVV.